This T cell receptor (beta chain) was sequenced during a study of cytomegalovirus exposure and HLA in healthy donors. The junction had 10 bases not matched to a gene; V was cut back by 4 bases and J by 5 bases. CDR3 length equals 16 residues. The germline V gene has CDR1 SGHRS and CDR2 YFSETQ. The primer mix had 60 Vbeta and 13 Jbeta primers. The method was immunoSEQ multiplex PCR; TCRdb's version includes in-frame clones alone and lacks a portion of them. Seen here are some 150,000 clones, roughly 74% observed once, and the top ten hold about 2.6%. The sequence derives from a young man in good health and CMV-seronegative. Sequenced: PBMCs. This chain links TRBV5-1 with TRBJ2-5, with 11 bases matching TRBD2. DNA of the CDR3: TGCGCCAGCAGCCCGAGGATAGCGGGGGGGCAGGAGACCCAGTACTTC. It specifies CASSPRIAGGQETQYF.